These 24 T cell receptor beta chains originate from one sample sequenced in a study of T cells in tuberculosis. Profiling relied on immunoSEQ multiplex PCR, and the TCRdb table lists in-frame clones only, not all of them. The table lists over 25,000 clones, around 87% of them singletons. Material for sequencing was PBMCs. Every receptor here comes from a donor between 10 and 35 years old with latent tuberculosis or without tuberculosis infection.

The chain joins TRBV15 to TRBJ2-1; the D gene is possibly TRBD1 (6 bases). Germline CDR1 and CDR2: LNHNV and YYDKDF (reference sequence). This CDR3 region has 17 residues. V dropped 4 bases and J dropped 0 bases, with 16 bases sitting between them. The CDR3 reads CATSTGPLGASYNEQFF. Here the CDR3 DNA reads TGTGCCACCAGCACCGGGCCCTTGGGGGCCTCCTACAATGAGCAGTTCTTC.

The rearrangement links TRBV28 to TRBJ2-5; D is unresolved. The germline CDR1 and CDR2 sequences are MDHEN and SYDVKM. The CDR3 runs 11 residues. Trimming cost V 3 bases and J 6 bases, with 5 bases left between them. CDR3 protein: CASSFSQTQYF. The CDR3 DNA is TGTGCCAGCAGTTTTAGCCAGACCCAGTACTTC.

The genes are TRBV6-1 and TRBJ2-2; tentatively, D is TRBD2 (7 bases). The CDR3 runs to 14 residues. The V and J ends lost 11 bases and 3 bases respectively, with 16 bases between them. Germline V gene lookup returns CDR1 MNHNS and CDR2 SASEGT. DNA for the CDR3: TGTGCCGGCTCCACGCGGGGGCACACCGGGGAGCTGTTTTTT. This translates into CAGSTRGHTGELFF.

V and J are TRBV9 and TRBJ2-3; maybe TRBD1 (6 bases). Germline-derived CDR1 and CDR2 are SGDLS and YYNGEE. The CDR3 extends over 17 amino acids. V was shortened by 4 bases and J by 3 bases, with 21 bases between the two germline ends. CDR3 protein: CASSPTGWSFLTDTQYF. The CDR3 nucleotides are TGTGCCAGCAGCCCGACAGGATGGAGTTTCCTAACAGATACGCAGTATTTT.

This chain uses TRBV29-1 with TRBJ1-3; D is perhaps TRBD1 (6 bases). In germline, CDR1 is SQVTM, CDR2 ANQGSEA. CDR3 size: 12 residues. V was clipped by 6 bases and J by 3 bases, with 9 bases between them. The CDR3 protein is CSVAQGGNTIYF. In nucleotides, the CDR3 is TGCAGCGTGGCACAGGGTGGAAACACCATATATTTT.

V usage is TRBV19 and J usage is TRBJ1-6, with D hard to call. Germline values: CDR1 LNHDA, CDR2 SQIVND (reference sequence). This CDR3 has 14 residues. Trimming stripped 5 bases from V and 7 bases from J, with 12 bases between. Here the CDR3 reads CASSRGLQNSPLHF. CDR3 nucleotide sequence: TGTGCCAGTAGTCGGGGTTTGCAAAATTCACCCCTCCACTTT.

This sequence joins TRBV15 and TRBJ2-5; TRBD1 matches at 7 bases. CDR3 size: 15 residues. The germline V gene has CDR1 LNHNV and CDR2 YYDKDF (reference sequence). Trimming took 2 bases from V and 1 from J; bases not matched to a gene: 4. For the CDR3, the DNA is TGTGCCACCAGCAGAACCGGGACAGCCCAAGAGACCCAGTACTTC. Its protein is CATSRTGTAQETQYF.

V usage is TRBV2 and J usage is TRBJ1-6, with D possibly TRBD1 on 6 matching bases. CDR1 is SNHLY, CDR2 FYNNEI, per germline. V gave up 8 bases and J gave up 7 bases, with 12 bases separating them. This CDR3 region has 13 residues. In DNA form, the CDR3 reads TGTGCCAGCGCAGGGGACGTGAATTCACCCCTCCACTTT. Its translation: CASAGDVNSPLHF.

V usage is TRBV29-1 and J usage is TRBJ1-1; D possibly corresponds to TRBD1 (6 bases). The germline gives CDR1 SQVTM, CDR2 ANQGSEA. The CDR3 covers 14 residues. V was trimmed by 7 bases and J by 4 bases, leaving 19 bases between them. Written as DNA, the CDR3 is TGCAGCGCTACCGGGACACAAACTATCACTGAAGCTTTCTTT. Translating gives CSATGTQTITEAFF.

This sequence joins TRBV11-2 and TRBJ2-4; a weak D match, TRBD1 (5 bases). CDR1 and CDR2 from the germline V gene are SGHAT and FQNNGV. This CDR3 is built from 14 residues. Trimming took 1 base from V and 9 from J, leaving 13 bases between them. The chain's CDR3 is CASSLAPQGFIQYF. The CDR3 nucleotides read TGTGCCAGCAGCTTAGCTCCTCAGGGATTCATTCAGTACTTC.

The rearrangement uses TRBV4-3 and TRBJ1-2; 9 bases fit TRBD1. The V gene end was trimmed by 1 base and the J gene end by 7 bases; junction bases not matched to a gene: 7. CDR3 size: 15 residues. Germline V gene sequence: CDR1 LGHNA, CDR2 YSLEER. The CDR3: CASSQGTGERGGYTF. The CDR3 nucleotides are TGCGCCAGCAGCCAAGGGACAGGGGAAAGGGGTGGCTACACCTTC.

The chain recombines TRBV29-1 with TRBJ2-3, with D tentatively TRBD2 (5 bases). This CDR3 has 13 amino acids. Trimming removed 4 bases from V and 2 bases from J, with 10 bases in between. Germline V gene data show CDR1 as SQVTM and CDR2 as ANQGSEA. The CDR3 here is CSVGGRLTDTQYF. CDR3 nucleotide sequence: TGCAGCGTTGGCGGGCGTCTCACAGATACGCAGTATTTT.

This chain connects TRBV7-9 to TRBJ2-1; 7 bases agree with TRBD1. The CDR3 has 14 amino acids. With 5 bases clipped from V and 3 bases from J, the junction kept 4 bases outside the gene matches. The germline V gene has CDR1 SEHNR and CDR2 FQNEAQ (reference sequence). CDR3 DNA: TGTGCCAGCAGCGGGACAGTGGGCTACAATGAGCAGTTCTTC. Protein product: CASSGTVGYNEQFF.

V gene TRBV10-3 combines with J gene TRBJ2-3; TRBD1 might be the D (6 bases). V was clipped by 1 base and J by 5 bases, with 16 bases between them. The length of the CDR3 is 16 residues. CDR1 is ENHRY and CDR2 is SYGVKD in the germline V gene. The CDR3 is CAISEYFGGLKDTQYF. The CDR3, as DNA: TGTGCCATCAGTGAGTACTTTGGGGGCCTAAAAGATACGCAGTATTTT.

The chain has TRBV6-1 and TRBJ1-3, with a tentative D call TRBD1 (5 bases). The CDR3 covers 13 residues. Germline CDR1 MNHNS, CDR2 SASEGT. The V end lost 2 bases, the J end lost 11 bases, and 13 bases lay between the germline ends. The CDR3: CASSEIGGEAIYF. The DNA for the CDR3 is TGTGCCAGCAGTGAAATCGGGGGAGAGGCCATATATTTT.

The V call is TRBV10-3, the J call TRBJ1-1; a weak D match, TRBD1 (6 bases). Germline CDR1 and CDR2: ENHRY and SYGVKD. The CDR3 has 13 residues. V was cut by 6 bases and J by 1 base, with 9 bases left in between. CDR3 sequence reads: CAISGQQNTEAFF. The CDR3 nucleotides are TGTGCCATCAGCGGACAGCAGAACACTGAAGCTTTCTTT.

About this clone: The conserved phenylalanine or tryptophan normally closing the CDR3 is absent here, so this likely arose from a read error. The DNA is left out, because the CDR3 cannot be placed on it with certainty; the CDR3 is given as TCRdb lists it. This rearrangement joins TRBV4-3 to TRBJ2-7; TRBD1 is the table's D call and was not checked against the DNA. The length of the CDR3 is 12 amino acids, counting both ends. CDR1 LGHNA and CDR2 YSLEER come from the germline V gene. The CDR3 protein is CASSQGDLGPTL.

The gene calls are TRBV27 and TRBJ2-5, with 7 positions matching TRBD2. Germline V gene sequence: CDR1 MNHEY, CDR2 SMNVEV (reference sequence). The CDR3 is 16 residues long. Trimming at V came to 5 bases and at J to 5 bases, leaving 14 bases not matched to a gene. CDR3 DNA sequence: TGTGCCAGCAGTGACACGTCCGGACTAGTAGTGGAGACCCAGTACTTC. Its translation is CASSDTSGLVVETQYF.

The gene calls are TRBV27 and TRBJ2-7; 12 nucleotides align to TRBD1. Germline V gives CDR1 MNHEY, CDR2 SMNVEV (reference sequence). The length of the CDR3 is 18 residues. V lost 3 bases to trimming and J lost 5 bases; unmatched junction nucleotides: 14. In nucleotides, the CDR3 is TGTGCCAGCAGTTTCTATGGGACAGGGGGCGGGAGGGGAAACGAGCAGTACTTC. As protein: CASSFYGTGGGRGNEQYF.

This chain links TRBV6-6 with TRBJ2-1; a weak D match, TRBD1 (6 bases). V shed 5 bases and J shed 8 bases, with 19 bases lying between them. The CDR3 runs to 15 residues. Looked up from germline, CDR1 is MNHNY and CDR2 is SVGAGI (reference sequence). CDR3 residues: CASSPSGSGAHEQFF. The CDR3 DNA sequence: TGTGCCAGCAGTCCTTCAGGGTCAGGGGCTCATGAGCAGTTCTTC.

This rearrangement joins TRBV4-1 to TRBJ1-2; no clear D. V was cut by 5 bases and J by 8 bases, with 12 bases left in between. CDR3 length equals 12 residues. In germline, CDR1 is MGHRA, CDR2 YSYEKL. The CDR3 DNA reads TGCGCCAGCAGCTCCCAGGTCGGCGGCTACACCTTC. This translates into CASSSQVGGYTF.

The chain employs TRBV5-1 and TRBJ1-1; unclear D gene. CDR3 length: 13 residues. Between the trimmed V and J ends, which lost 4 bases and 1 base, there was a span of 8 bases. The germline V gene has CDR1 SGHRS and CDR2 YFSETQ. CDR3 residues: CASSPGANTEAFF. DNA for the CDR3: TGCGCCAGCAGCCCCGGAGCGAACACTGAAGCTTTCTTT.

Only one count was recorded for this clone. The chain joins TRBV6-5 to TRBJ2-5; TRBD2 agrees at 7 bases. This CDR3 has 15 residues. J was trimmed by 1 base and V by 1 base; bases with no gene match: 3. Germline V gives CDR1 MNHEY, CDR2 SVGAGI. The CDR3 DNA sequence: TGTGCCAGCAGTTACTTGTCGGGGGGCCAAGAGACCCAGTACTTC. This gives the protein CASSYLSGGQETQYF.

The V and J genes are TRBV4-1 and TRBJ2-2, with 10 positions matching TRBD2. V trimming: 0 bases; J trimming: 6 bases; junction bases outside the gene matches: 4. The germline CDR1 and CDR2 sequences are MGHRA and YSYEKL. This CDR3 region has 16 residues. CDR3 nucleotides: TGCGCCAGCAGCCAAGAAAAGCGGGGGGGCCCCGGGGAGCTGTTTTTT. Its protein is CASSQEKRGGPGELFF.